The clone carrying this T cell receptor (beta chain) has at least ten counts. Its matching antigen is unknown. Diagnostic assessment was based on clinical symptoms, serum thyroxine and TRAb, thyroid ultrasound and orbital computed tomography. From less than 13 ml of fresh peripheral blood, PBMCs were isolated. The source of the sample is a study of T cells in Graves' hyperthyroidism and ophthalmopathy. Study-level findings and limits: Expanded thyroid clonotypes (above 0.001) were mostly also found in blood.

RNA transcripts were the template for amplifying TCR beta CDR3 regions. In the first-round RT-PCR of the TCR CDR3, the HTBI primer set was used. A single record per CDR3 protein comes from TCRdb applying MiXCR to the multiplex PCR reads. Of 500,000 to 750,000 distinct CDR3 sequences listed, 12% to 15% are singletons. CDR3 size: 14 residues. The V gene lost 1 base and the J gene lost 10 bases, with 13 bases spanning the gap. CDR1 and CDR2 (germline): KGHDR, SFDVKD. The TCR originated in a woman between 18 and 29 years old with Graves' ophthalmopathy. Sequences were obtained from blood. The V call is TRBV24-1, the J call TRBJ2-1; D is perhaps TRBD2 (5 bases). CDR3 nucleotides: TGTGCCACCAGTGATTTTCGTGGAGGAGACGAGCAGTTCTTC. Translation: CATSDFRGGDEQFF.